These T cell receptor beta chains were read from a single sample in a study of cytomegalovirus exposure and HLA in healthy donors. This table comes from immunoSEQ multiplex PCR, and its TCRdb copy is limited to in-frame clones, with some not included. Across tens of thousands of clones, the top ten clones capture approximately 9% of the sample. Sequencing input: PBMCs. The receptors were sampled from a man in his fifties in good health and CMV-seropositive. Both conserved end residues are part of each CDR3. D genes are given only for firm matches. Clone size is stated in some rows and not others, as once, few, many or a class when expanded.

clone_size	d_call	v_call	j_call	cdr3_aa	cdr3_nt
.	TRBD1	TRBV27	TRBJ1-5	CASSQDRYNQPQHF	TGTGCCAGCAGCCAGGACAGGTACAATCAGCCCCAGCATTTT
medium-sized	TRBD2	TRBV6-4	TRBJ2-2	CASSSGSTGELFF	TGTGCCAGCAGTAGCGGGAGCACCGGGGAGCTGTTTTTT
.	.	TRBV2	TRBJ1-2	CASSEGWGFYGYTF	TGTGCCAGCAGTGAAGGGTGGGGCTTCTATGGCTACACCTTC
.	TRBD1	TRBV7-6	TRBJ1-4	CASSLRDRGRGEKLFF	TGTGCCAGCAGCCTCCGGGACAGGGGGCGAGGTGAAAAACTGTTTTTT
.	TRBD1	TRBV6-1	TRBJ2-4	CASSEELTGGLRNIQYF	TGTGCCAGCAGTGAAGAACTGACAGGGGGCTTGAGGAACATTCAGTACTTC
.	TRBD2	TRBV27	TRBJ2-1	CASSLSKGLAGTNEQFF	TGTGCCAGCAGTTTATCGAAGGGACTAGCGGGAACCAATGAGCAGTTCTTC
.	TRBD1	TRBV5-1	TRBJ1-2	CASSPGQGRTEDGGYTF	TGCGCCAGCAGCCCGGGACAGGGTAGGACTGAGGATGGAGGCTACACCTTC
.	.	TRBV7-2	TRBJ2-5	CASSVRDNQGGYF	TGTGCCAGCAGCGTCCGGGACAACCAAGGGGGGTACTTC
.	TRBD2	TRBV4-1	TRBJ2-1	CASSTSGETYNEQFF	TGCGCCAGCAGCACTAGCGGGGAGACCTACAATGAGCAGTTCTTC
.	.	TRBV9	TRBJ2-6	CASSPRGDSGANVLTF	TGTGCCAGCAGCCCCCGCGGGGACTCTGGGGCCAACGTCCTGACTTTC
.	.	TRBV19	TRBJ1-1	CASSLLVNTEAFF	TGTGCCAGTAGTCTACTAGTGAACACTGAAGCTTTCTTT
.	.	TRBV6-5	TRBJ2-1	CASSSLASSYNEQFF	TGTGCCAGCAGCTCCCTAGCAAGCTCCTACAATGAGCAGTTCTTC
.	TRBD2	TRBV7-2	TRBJ2-7	CASSLDPLAGVNEQYF	TGTGCCAGCAGCTTAGACCCACTAGCGGGGGTTAACGAGCAGTACTTC
.	TRBD1	TRBV7-9	TRBJ1-3	CASGQGNSGNTIYF	TGTGCCAGCGGACAGGGGAACTCTGGAAACACCATATATTTT
.	TRBD1	TRBV2	TRBJ1-1	CASRDRENTEAFF	TGTGCCAGCCGGGACAGAGAGAACACTGAAGCTTTCTTT
.	TRBD1	TRBV10-3	TRBJ2-7	CAISRTGNEQYF	TGTGCCATCAGTAGGACAGGGAACGAGCAGTACTTC
.	.	TRBV13	TRBJ2-6	CASSLQGSGANVLTF	TGTGCCAGCAGCTTACAGGGATCTGGGGCCAACGTCCTGACTTTC
.	.	TRBV2	TRBJ2-1	CASMKRLYNEQFF	TGTGCCAGCATGAAGAGACTTTACAATGAGCAGTTCTTC
.	.	TRBV5-1	TRBJ2-7	CASSLGAGEQYF	TGCGCCAGCAGCTTGGGGGCTGGGGAGCAGTACTTC
.	.	TRBV27	TRBJ2-7	CASSRLDISSYEQYF	TGTGCCAGCAGTCGGTTGGACATTAGCTCCTACGAGCAGTACTTC
.	TRBD2	TRBV4-1	TRBJ2-5	CASSHPGLAGGPETQYF	TGCGCCAGCAGCCATCCCGGACTAGCGGGAGGGCCGGAGACCCAGTACTTC
.	.	TRBV7-2	TRBJ2-3	CASSSEGRGTDTQYF	TGTGCCAGCAGCTCCGAAGGGCGGGGCACAGATACGCAGTATTTT
.	.	TRBV4-2	TRBJ1-1	CASSQDGGGVDHTEAFF	TGTGCCAGCAGCCAAGATGGGGGGGGTGTGGATCACACTGAAGCTTTCTTT
.	.	TRBV7-8	TRBJ2-7	CASSGRGEQYF	TGTGCCAGCAGCGGGAGGGGGGAGCAGTACTTC
.	TRBD2	TRBV4-2	TRBJ2-5	CASSQGTSGQETQYF	TGTGCCAGCAGCCAGGGGACTAGCGGTCAAGAGACCCAGTACTTC
.	TRBD1	TRBV6-5	TRBJ2-7	CASMWANRGAYEQYF	TGTGCCAGCATGTGGGCGAACAGGGGGGCCTACGAGCAGTACTTC
.	TRBD1	TRBV30	TRBJ1-2	CAWSALDRGPGGYTF	TGTGCCTGGAGTGCACTGGACAGGGGACCTGGAGGCTACACCTTC
.	TRBD2	TRBV5-1	TRBJ2-3	CASSLGYLAGITDTQYF	TGCGCCAGCAGCTTGGGGTACCTAGCGGGGATCACAGATACGCAGTATTTT
.	TRBD2	TRBV7-2	TRBJ2-3	CASSPPLAGVGDTQYF	TGTGCCAGCAGCCCCCCCCTAGCGGGAGTGGGAGATACGCAGTATTTT
.	.	TRBV7-8	TRBJ2-7	CASSLWEINSYEQYF	TGTGCCAGCAGCTTATGGGAGATCAACTCCTACGAGCAGTACTTC
.	.	TRBV7-9	TRBJ1-2	CASSLGGEVDGYTF	TGTGCCAGCAGCTTAGGGGGCGAAGTGGATGGCTACACCTTC
.	.	TRBV4-3	TRBJ1-5	CASSQDREGFQPQHF	TGCGCCAGCAGCCAAGATCGGGAGGGGTTCCAGCCCCAGCATTTT
.	.	TRBV18	TRBJ2-6	CASSPPRLGSGANVLTF	TGTGCCAGCTCACCACCGAGACTAGGGTCTGGGGCCAACGTCCTGACTTTC
.	.	TRBV5-1	TRBJ2-7	CASRQGIGSPYEQYF	TGCGCCAGCAGGCAGGGTATCGGGAGCCCCTACGAGCAGTACTTC
.	.	TRBV7-2	TRBJ2-7	CASSLPGVSYEQYF	TGTGCCAGCAGCTTACCGGGAGTCTCCTACGAGCAGTACTTC
.	.	TRBV5-6	TRBJ2-7	CASSTFLGGYYEQYF	TGTGCCAGCAGCACCTTCCTTGGGGGCTACTACGAGCAGTACTTC
.	TRBD2	TRBV4-3	TRBJ2-5	CASSQDVAEPGLAGETQETQYF	TGCGCCAGCAGCCAAGATGTCGCTGAGCCGGGACTAGCGGGGGAAACTCAAGAGACCCAGTACTTC
.	.	TRBV5-1	TRBJ2-7	CASSFVQEYEQYF	TGCGCCAGCAGCTTTGTTCAGGAATACGAGCAGTACTTC
.	TRBD2	TRBV30	TRBJ2-1	CAWSRVAGRAYNEQFF	TGTGCCTGGAGCCGAGTAGCGGGGAGAGCCTACAATGAGCAGTTCTTC
.	.	TRBV10-3	TRBJ2-7	CAISGSESYEQYF	TGTGCCATCAGCGGCTCGGAGAGTTACGAGCAGTACTTC
.	TRBD2	TRBV28	TRBJ2-7	CASSPGLAGDYEQYF	TGTGCCAGCAGCCCCGGGCTAGCGGGAGACTACGAGCAGTACTTC
.	.	TRBV6-1	TRBJ2-4	CASSEAFVEGSIQYF	TGTGCCAGCAGTGAAGCGTTTGTGGAGGGAAGCATTCAGTACTTC
.	TRBD1	TRBV7-2	TRBJ2-7	CASSLIRGRTYEQYF	TGTGCCAGCAGCTTAATCAGGGGGCGGACCTACGAGCAGTACTTC
.	.	TRBV30	TRBJ1-6	CAWNLNQGTQAPLHF	TGTGCCTGGAACCTTAATCAGGGTACACAGGCACCCCTCCACTTT
.	.	TRBV18	TRBJ1-1	CASSPKQLNTEAFF	TGTGCCAGCTCACCAAAACAGCTGAACACTGAAGCTTTCTTT
.	.	TRBV27	TRBJ1-2	CASSFWGGNGYTF	TGTGCCAGCAGTTTTTGGGGGGGTAATGGCTACACCTTC
.	.	TRBV4-1	TRBJ1-5	CASSQEGAPQPQHF	TGCGCCAGCAGCCAAGAAGGGGCCCCTCAGCCCCAGCATTTT